This is a list of T cell receptor beta chains from one sample in a study of monozygotic twins with inflammatory bowel disease. TCRdb re-called the 5' RACE reads, yielding one record per CDR3 amino acid sequence without DNA. The sample table includes 300,000 to 350,000 distinct CDR3 sequences. Sequencing used blood. Every receptor here comes from a human donor with ulcerative colitis or Crohn's disease, or a healthy co-twin of an affected twin (not recorded which). Both conserved end residues are part of each CDR3. Each record gives: V gene, J gene, CDR3 protein.

V gene: TRBV20-1
J gene: TRBJ2-5
CDR3 protein: CSASPQAIRGTQYF

V gene: TRBV19
J gene: TRBJ1-2
CDR3 protein: CASSLSGFYGYTF

V gene: TRBV28
J gene: TRBJ1-1
CDR3 protein: CASSLGQGITGTEAFF

V gene: TRBV7-2
J gene: TRBJ1-6
CDR3 protein: CASSLDRYSPLHF

V gene: TRBV3-1
J gene: TRBJ1-6
CDR3 protein: CASSQERASLNSPLHF

V gene: TRBV10-1
J gene: TRBJ2-2
CDR3 protein: CASSRDTGELFF

V gene: TRBV20-1
J gene: TRBJ2-7
CDR3 protein: CSARVPGSLYEQYF

V gene: TRBV20-1
J gene: TRBJ2-4
CDR3 protein: CSARLAEAKNIQYF

V gene: TRBV14
J gene: TRBJ2-3
CDR3 protein: CASSQAAGPDTQYF

V gene: TRBV18
J gene: TRBJ2-7
CDR3 protein: CASSLKSGTGEPYEQYF

V gene: TRBV20-1
J gene: TRBJ2-2
CDR3 protein: CSAREADSEVVITGELFF

V gene: TRBV5-1
J gene: TRBJ2-3
CDR3 protein: CASSLYREIDTQYF

V gene: TRBV7-9
J gene: TRBJ2-7
CDR3 protein: CASSLESAQYF

V gene: TRBV15
J gene: TRBJ2-5
CDR3 protein: CATSRGGEETQYF

V gene: TRBV7-8
J gene: TRBJ1-2
CDR3 protein: CASSPDRGRDYGYTF

V gene: TRBV5-1
J gene: TRBJ2-2
CDR3 protein: CASSLDRLTGELFF

V gene: TRBV10-3
J gene: TRBJ1-5
CDR3 protein: CAISGRGDGNQPQHF

V gene: TRBV6-5
J gene: TRBJ1-2
CDR3 protein: CASSSSVAGPNYGYTF

V gene: TRBV20-1
J gene: TRBJ1-1
CDR3 protein: CSALQGGTEAFF

V gene: TRBV29-1
J gene: TRBJ1-5
CDR3 protein: CSALTGYSNQPQHF

V gene: TRBV28
J gene: TRBJ2-4
CDR3 protein: CASSFGRGGNIQYF

V gene: TRBV20-1
J gene: TRBJ2-7
CDR3 protein: CSARDSALAGSYEQYF

V gene: TRBV3-1
J gene: TRBJ2-5
CDR3 protein: CASSRPSGRKETQYF

V gene: TRBV19
J gene: TRBJ1-5
CDR3 protein: CASSEDDDQPQHF

V gene: TRBV5-1
J gene: TRBJ1-1
CDR3 protein: CASSLMDRGPTEAFF

V gene: TRBV6-1
J gene: TRBJ2-4
CDR3 protein: CASSPSTRDRVQYF

V gene: TRBV6-5
J gene: TRBJ2-7
CDR3 protein: CASSQGQKNEQYF

V gene: TRBV6-5
J gene: TRBJ1-1
CDR3 protein: CASSYAGTTEAFF

V gene: TRBV10-2
J gene: TRBJ2-1
CDR3 protein: CASEVAGDGNEQFF

V gene: TRBV20-1
J gene: TRBJ2-7
CDR3 protein: CSAPGGTSYEQYF

V gene: TRBV12-3/TRBV12-4
J gene: TRBJ1-5
CDR3 protein: CASSLWAGSQPQHF

V gene: TRBV7-2
J gene: TRBJ2-3
CDR3 protein: CASSKRGKDTDTQYF

V gene: TRBV19
J gene: TRBJ1-5
CDR3 protein: CASHRDRDLVNQPQHF

V gene: TRBV7-8
J gene: TRBJ2-5
CDR3 protein: CASSLAGLYQETQYF

V gene: TRBV4-1
J gene: TRBJ1-5
CDR3 protein: CASSQGSREGIQPQHF

V gene: TRBV18
J gene: TRBJ2-7
CDR3 protein: CASSPGLDAYEQYF

V gene: TRBV7-9
J gene: TRBJ2-1
CDR3 protein: CASSSPGRMNEQFF

V gene: TRBV5-1
J gene: TRBJ1-1
CDR3 protein: CASSLVYGNVEAFF

V gene: TRBV5-1
J gene: TRBJ2-6
CDR3 protein: CASRASPGANVLTF

V gene: TRBV20-1
J gene: TRBJ1-1
CDR3 protein: CSAAVWTEAFF

V gene: TRBV28
J gene: TRBJ2-1
CDR3 protein: CASRGSGVIWNEQFF

V gene: TRBV4-1
J gene: TRBJ2-7
CDR3 protein: CASSQTQGRISEQYF

V gene: TRBV15
J gene: TRBJ1-5
CDR3 protein: CATSRGIKGFQPQHF

V gene: TRBV10-3
J gene: TRBJ1-2
CDR3 protein: CAISESSRDGYTF

V gene: TRBV12-3/TRBV12-4
J gene: TRBJ2-5
CDR3 protein: CASSYTPRDQETQYF

V gene: TRBV15
J gene: TRBJ1-4
CDR3 protein: CATSRRRTAINEKLFF

V gene: TRBV5-6
J gene: TRBJ1-1
CDR3 protein: CASSWAEHTEAFF

V gene: TRBV6-2/TRBV6-3
J gene: TRBJ2-3
CDR3 protein: CASSPPEERHTDTQYF

V gene: TRBV30
J gene: TRBJ1-1
CDR3 protein: CAWSVRGTEASF

V gene: TRBV5-1
J gene: TRBJ2-7
CDR3 protein: CASSSNRDISHEQYF

V gene: TRBV7-3
J gene: TRBJ2-1
CDR3 protein: CASSPGLGVSNEQFF

V gene: TRBV4-1
J gene: TRBJ2-2
CDR3 protein: CASRGTGTGELFF